These 17 T cell receptor beta chains were sequenced from one sample in a study of beta chain features in type 1 diabetes. The sequenced template was cDNA made from the entire isolated RNA. Method: immunoSEQ multiplex PCR; TCRdb's copy keeps in-frame clones and lacks some. The sample has under 90,000 clones; about a third are singletons. The sequencing input was stem cell memory CD4+ T cells from blood. The source of these receptors is a woman aged 18-29 years in good health.

The V gene is TRBV7-2, the J gene TRBJ2-1; D is unresolved. The CDR3 contains 12 residues. Trimming took off 2 bases at V and 7 bases at J, with 6 bases between the two ends. CDR1 and CDR2 (germline): SGHTA, FQGNSA. DNA for the CDR3: TGTGCCAGCAGCTTAAGTGAGAATGAGCAGTTCTTC. Translation: CASSLSENEQFF.

This sequence joins TRBV18 and TRBJ2-1, with 10 positions matching TRBD2. CDR1 and CDR2 from the germline V gene are KGHSH and LQKENI. The junction had 3 bases not matched to a gene; V was cut back by 0 bases and J by 1 base. This CDR3 region has 17 residues. As DNA, the CDR3 is TGTGCCAGCTCACCACCGGGACTAGCGCCTTCCTACAATGAGCAGTTCTTC. Its protein product is CASSPPGLAPSYNEQFF.

The CDR3 nucleotides read TGCGCCAGCAGCTTGGGACTAGCGATCACCGGGGAGCTGTTTTTT. Amino acid sequence: CASSLGLAITGELFF. The chain joins TRBV5-1 to TRBJ2-2; 8 positions match TRBD2. CDR3 size: 15 residues. Germline CDR1 is SGHRS and CDR2 is YFSETQ. The V gene end was trimmed by 0 bases and the J gene end by 4 bases; junction bases not matched to a gene: 2. Drawing the rest from reference TRBV5-1 and TRBJ2-2, the complete variable domain is KAGVTQTPRYLIKTRGQQVTLSCSPISGHRSVSWYQQTPGQGLQFLFEYFSETQRNKGNFPGRFSGRQFSNSRSEMNVSTLELGDSALYLCASSLGLAITGELFFGEGSRLTVL.

This clone came up a few times. V and J are TRBV9 and TRBJ2-1, with D possibly TRBD2 on 6 matching bases. Germline CDR1 is SGDLS and CDR2 is YYNGEE. This CDR3 is 15 amino acids long. V lost 4 bases, J lost 5 bases, and 16 bases lay in between. The CDR3 DNA is TGTGCCAGCAGCCTTACGGGGGTTTCGGACAATGAGCAGTTCTTC. As protein: CASSLTGVSDNEQFF.

This clone appeared a few times. The chain is built from TRBV7-2 and TRBJ2-3; D may be TRBD2 (5 bases). V lost 5 bases and J lost 0, with 9 bases in between. This CDR3 has 14 amino acids. Germline CDR1 is SGHTA and CDR2 is FQGNSA. The CDR3 bases are TGTGCCAGCAGCCCCGAGGGTAGCACAGATACGCAGTATTTT. Translated: CASSPEGSTDTQYF.

The chain is built from TRBV30 and TRBJ2-3, with D possibly matching TRBD2 (6 bases). Germline V gene data show CDR1 as GTSNPN and CDR2 as SVGIG (reference sequence). This CDR3 is built from 12 residues. Trimming cost V 2 bases and J 6 bases, with 9 bases left between them. This CDR3 reads CAWSREADTQYF. The CDR3, as DNA: TGTGCCTGGAGTAGGGAGGCGGATACGCAGTATTTT.

Comments on this clone: At one end, the junction sequence differs from germline, possibly due to a read error. The chain recombines TRBV7-9 with TRBJ2-3; D might be TRBD2 (5 bases). There are 12 residues in the CDR3. Germline assignment: CDR1 SEHNR and CDR2 FQNEAQ (reference sequence). DNA of the CDR3: TGTGCCAGCAGCTTAAGCAGCGGAGTTCCGCATTTT. Translating gives CASSLSSGVPHF.

This clone has ten or more counts. The sample has other DNA sequences that encode this CDR3 too. CDR3 protein: CASSLGGQGYGYTF. The CDR3 coding sequence is TGTGCCAGCAGCTTAGGGGGACAGGGATATGGCTACACCTTC. V gene TRBV7-2 combines with J gene TRBJ1-2; 9 bases map to TRBD1. Germline V lookup: CDR1 SGHTA, CDR2 FQGNSA. V lost 1 base and J lost 5; bases outside the gene matches: 2. The CDR3 extends over 14 amino acids.

This clone was observed a handful of times. This CDR3 reads CASRLSMTDTQYF. CDR3 nucleotides: TGCGCCAGCCGCCTCAGTATGACAGATACGCAGTATTTT. The J gene is TRBJ2-3, the V gene TRBV5-1; no clear D. Germline CDR1 is SGHRS and CDR2 is YFSETQ. CDR3 length: 13 amino acids. V shed 7 bases and J shed 3 bases, with 12 bases lying between them.

This clone appeared once. The chain is built from TRBV9 and TRBJ2-7; 9 positions match TRBD2. V lost 0 bases and J lost 5; bases outside the gene matches: 6. This CDR3 is built from 15 residues. Germline CDR1 reads SGDLS; CDR2 reads YYNGEE. CDR3 loop: CASSVVAGGPNEQYF. The CDR3 nucleotides read TGTGCCAGCAGCGTAGTTGCGGGAGGGCCCAACGAGCAGTACTTC.

The DNA for the CDR3 is TGTGCCAGCAGCCAAGATGTCGGCGGGGGGGCCTACGAGCAGTACTTC. This encodes CASSQDVGGGAYEQYF. The genes are TRBV4-2 and TRBJ2-7; 9 bases agree with TRBD2. Germline assignment: CDR1 LGHNA and CDR2 YNFKEQ. CDR3 length equals 16 residues. V shed 0 bases, J shed 2 bases, and the junction held 5 bases outside the gene matches.

J is TRBJ2-5 and V is TRBV5-1; 10 bases are a match to TRBD2. In germline, CDR1 is SGHRS, CDR2 YFSETQ. V lost 4 bases to trimming and J lost 5 bases; unmatched junction nucleotides: 14. The length of the CDR3 is 17 residues. The CDR3 sequence is CASSVTFLAGAGETQYF. The CDR3 nucleotides are TGCGCCAGCAGCGTGACGTTTCTAGCGGGAGCGGGGGAGACCCAGTACTTC.

The genes are TRBV4-2 and TRBJ1-3; D is undetermined. Germline CDR1 is LGHNA and CDR2 is YNFKEQ. The CDR3 is made up of 15 amino acids. V was trimmed by 1 base and J by 0 bases, leaving 7 bases between them. As DNA, the CDR3 is TGTGCCAGCAGCCAAGGCGGGATCTCTGGAAACACCATATATTTT. Its protein product is CASSQGGISGNTIYF.

The rearrangement links TRBV7-9 to TRBJ2-1, with 8 bases identical to TRBD1. The CDR3 loop spans 12 amino acids. V shed 4 bases, J shed 14 bases, and the junction held 7 bases outside the gene matches. Germline values: CDR1 SEHNR, CDR2 FQNEAQ (reference sequence). The DNA of the CDR3 is TGTGCCAGCAGCTCGCGGACAGGGTTTAAGTTCTTC. Translated, it gives CASSSRTGFKFF.

The chain carries TRBV7-2 and TRBJ2-1, with TRBD2 identical over 9 bases. Per germline, CDR1 SGHTA and CDR2 FQGNSA. The CDR3 has 16 residues. Germline trimming cut 1 base from V and 2 bases from J; bases unmatched to any gene: 3. The CDR3 reads CASSLDRLAAYNEQFF. In DNA, the CDR3 is TGTGCCAGCAGCTTAGATCGACTAGCGGCCTACAATGAGCAGTTCTTC.

This clone was detected only a few times. This chain links TRBV2 with TRBJ1-2; TRBD1 aligns across 10 bases. There are 14 residues in the CDR3. V trimming: 5 bases; J trimming: 6 bases; junction bases outside the gene matches: 6. The germline V gene encodes CDR1 SNHLY and CDR2 FYNNEI. The CDR3, as DNA: TGTGCCAGCAGTCAGACAGGGGGCGCGAATGGCTACACCTTC. It translates to CASSQTGGANGYTF.

The chain recombines TRBV2 with TRBJ1-2; 8 bases align to TRBD1. CDR1 is SNHLY and CDR2 is FYNNEI in the germline V gene. This CDR3 region has 14 residues. Trimming took 4 bases from V and 6 from J; bases not matched to a gene: 7. The CDR3 reads CASSGDRGMDGYTF. CDR3 in DNA: TGTGCCAGCAGTGGCGACAGGGGAATGGATGGCTACACCTTC.